The source of this T cell receptor beta chain is a study of T cell responses to AZD1222 COVID-19 vaccine (dated by TCRdb to the early 2020s). For the study in its entirety: AZD1222 recipients given second doses at about 4 weeks or at about 12 weeks were pooled, since spike-specific TCR depth and breadth were not found to differ between the two schedules. A total of about 230 trial participants underwent TCR sequencing, of whom about 210 received two doses of AZD1222 and some 25 received two doses of the MenACWY control vaccine. Trial participants were enrolled by age into subgroups of 18-55, 56-69 and 70-plus years, and around 150, 29 and 61 TCR-sequenced participants, respectively, were included in these subgroups. Overall study outcomes, separate from this receptor: Nearly half of unique spike-specific TCRs reportedly recognized epitopes outside regions mutated in the B.1.351 and B.1.1.7 variants. Participants were mostly white British, with more females than males. The authors suggested clonal diversity may have been underestimated. CD4 TCRs associated with the vaccine covered the entire spike protein, and the dominant responses were in regions 160-218 and 743-854. The 56-69-year group was small, and its depth increase did not reach significance, likely because of low power. Because no day 14 peak-response samples were available, repertoires were characterized only after the peak T cell response. Conclusions about previously exposed vaccinees are limited, since just a handful of AZD1222 recipients were seropositive for SARS-CoV-2 at baseline. After two AZD1222 doses, spike-specific TCR breadth and depth were significantly higher than at day 0 and than in MenACWY recipients.

The time point label of this sample denotes: baseline before first vaccination. Vaccinee samples were obtained from the UK trials COV001 and COV002, which included a single-blind randomized controlled phase 2/3 trial of AZD1222 (ChAdOx1 nCoV-19) in healthy adults. Trial participant PBMC samples were collected at day 0 and day 28 after the second dose for TCRbeta chain sequencing. Of note for this clone: The specificity of this receptor is unknown. It has no much larger one-base neighbor in the sample; base qualities were not kept.

The CDR3 regions of human TCRbeta chains were analyzed by immunosequencing. The published analysis was carried out like this. TCRs in the repertoires were compared against a reference library of SARS-CoV-2-specific TCRs that had been generated with the MIRA antigen-specificity platform. Breadth meant the fraction of unique TCRs that were SARS-CoV-2-associated, whereas depth meant the fraction of total T cells that were SARS-CoV-2-associated. Using the MIRA data, every spike-specific TCR was mapped to the spike region that the TCR reacted to and assigned to either a CD4 or a CD8 class. Log10-transformed breadth and depth values were compared by one-way ANOVA with Sidak's multiple comparisons tests. TCRdb stores this immuneACCESS table with in-frame sequences only. Part of the clones is absent; in the studies checked, under half of the shortfall reflects unresolved V genes, and no reason is known for the rest. D and trimming were read from the DNA, whereas the V and J calls and clone size are those reported in that table. For this sample there are more than 70,000 clones; about 85% appear just once. Of the sample, more than 10% falls within the top ten clones.

The sequenced sample was peripheral blood, obtained on day 0 of AZD1222 vaccination. This clonotype was obtained from an adult in good health.

At the DNA level, the sequence is TGTGCCAGCAGCGGGGACAGACAGCCCCAGCATTTT. It encodes CASSGDRQPQHF. The rearrangement combines TRBV5-6 with TRBJ1-5, with 7 middle bases fitting TRBD1. Taken from the germline V gene, the CDR1 and CDR2 loops are SGHDT and YYEEEE. V lost 4 bases and J lost 7 bases, and the count of bases not matched to a germline gene is 2. Taken from cysteine to phenylalanine, the CDR3 has 12 residues. The entry retains the CDR3 DNA only, 36 bases that are in frame from base 1. With all but the CDR3 taken from the reference TRBV5-6 and TRBJ1-5 genes, the full variable domain is: DAGVTQSPTHLIKTRGQQVTLRCSPKSGHDTVSWYQQALGQGPQFIFQYYEEEERQRGNFPDRFSGHQFPNYSSELNVNALLLGDSALYLCASSGDRQPQHFGDGTRLSIL.